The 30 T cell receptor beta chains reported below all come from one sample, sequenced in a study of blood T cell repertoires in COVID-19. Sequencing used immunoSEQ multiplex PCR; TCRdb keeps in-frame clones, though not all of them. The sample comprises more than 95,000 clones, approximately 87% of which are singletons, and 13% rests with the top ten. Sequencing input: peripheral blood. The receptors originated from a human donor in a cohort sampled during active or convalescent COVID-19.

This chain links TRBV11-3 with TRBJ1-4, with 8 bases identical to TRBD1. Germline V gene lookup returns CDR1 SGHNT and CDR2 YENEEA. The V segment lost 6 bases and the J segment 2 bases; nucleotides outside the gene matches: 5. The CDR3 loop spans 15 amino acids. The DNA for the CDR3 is TGTGCCAGCAGATACAGGGGGTCTACTAATGAAAAACTGTTTTTT. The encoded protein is CASRYRGSTNEKLFF.

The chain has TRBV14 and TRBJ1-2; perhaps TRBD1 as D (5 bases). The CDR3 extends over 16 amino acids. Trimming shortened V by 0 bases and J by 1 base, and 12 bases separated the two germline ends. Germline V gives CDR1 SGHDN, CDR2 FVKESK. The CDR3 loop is CASSQDLLQVNYGYTF. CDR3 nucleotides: TGTGCCAGCAGCCAAGACTTGCTACAGGTTAACTATGGCTACACCTTC.

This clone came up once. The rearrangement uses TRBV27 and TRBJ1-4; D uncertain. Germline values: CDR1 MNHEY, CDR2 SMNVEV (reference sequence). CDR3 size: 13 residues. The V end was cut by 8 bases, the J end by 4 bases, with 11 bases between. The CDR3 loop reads CASGGSYNEKLFF. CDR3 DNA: TGTGCCAGCGGCGGGAGCTATAATGAAAAACTGTTTTTT.

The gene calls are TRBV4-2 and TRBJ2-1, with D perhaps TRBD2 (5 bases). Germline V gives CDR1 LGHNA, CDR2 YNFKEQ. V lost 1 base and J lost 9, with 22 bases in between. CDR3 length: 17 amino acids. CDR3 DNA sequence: TGTGCCAGCAGCCAAGGTCCATTTTGGGGTCGTGGGAGTGAGCAGTTCTTC. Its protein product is CASSQGPFWGRGSEQFF.

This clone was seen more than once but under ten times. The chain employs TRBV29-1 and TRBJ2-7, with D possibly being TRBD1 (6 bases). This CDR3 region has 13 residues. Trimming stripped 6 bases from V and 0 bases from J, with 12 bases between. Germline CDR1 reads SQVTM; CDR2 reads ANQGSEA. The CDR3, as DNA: TGCAGCGTACGTATACAGGGCTCCTACGAGCAGTACTTC. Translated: CSVRIQGSYEQYF.

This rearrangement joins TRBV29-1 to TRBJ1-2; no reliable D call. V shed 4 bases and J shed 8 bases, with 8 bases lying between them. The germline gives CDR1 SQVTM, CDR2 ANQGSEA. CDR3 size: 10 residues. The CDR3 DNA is TGCAGCGTTGCGGGGAAAGGCTACACCTTC. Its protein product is CSVAGKGYTF.

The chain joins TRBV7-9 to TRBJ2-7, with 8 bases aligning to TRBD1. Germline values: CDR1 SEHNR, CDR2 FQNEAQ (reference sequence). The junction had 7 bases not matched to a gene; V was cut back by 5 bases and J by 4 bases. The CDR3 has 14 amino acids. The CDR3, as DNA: TGTGCCAGCAGCCCCCGGACAGGGCAGTACGAGCAGTACTTC. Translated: CASSPRTGQYEQYF.

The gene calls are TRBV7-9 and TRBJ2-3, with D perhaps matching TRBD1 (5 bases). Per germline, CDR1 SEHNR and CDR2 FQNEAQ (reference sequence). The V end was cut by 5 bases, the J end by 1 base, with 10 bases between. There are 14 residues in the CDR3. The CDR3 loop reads CASSVSRGTDTQYF. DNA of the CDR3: TGTGCCAGCAGCGTCTCCAGGGGCACAGATACGCAGTATTTT. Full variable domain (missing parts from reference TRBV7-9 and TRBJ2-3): DTGVSQNPRHKITKRGQNVTFRCDPISEHNRLYWYRQTLGQGPEFLTYFQNEAQLEKSRLLSDRFSAERPKGSFSTLEIQRTEQGDSAMYLCASSVSRGTDTQYFGPGTRLTVL.

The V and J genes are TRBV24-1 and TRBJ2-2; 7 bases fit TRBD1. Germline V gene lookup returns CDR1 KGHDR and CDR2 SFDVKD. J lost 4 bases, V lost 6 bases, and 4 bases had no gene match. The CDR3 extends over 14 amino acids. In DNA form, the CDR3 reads TGTGCCACCAGTAGGGGGCTAAGCACCGGGGAGCTGTTTTTT. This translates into CATSRGLSTGELFF.

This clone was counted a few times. The CDR3 DNA reads as TGTGCCATACAGGGGAACAATCAGCCCCAGCATTTT. It codes for CAIQGNNQPQHF. J is TRBJ1-5 and V is TRBV6-5; TRBD1 matches at 7 bases. Germline loops: CDR1 MNHEY, CDR2 SVGAGI. The J segment lost 3 bases and the V segment lost 10 bases, leaving 3 bases of the junction unmatched. The CDR3 totals 12 residues.

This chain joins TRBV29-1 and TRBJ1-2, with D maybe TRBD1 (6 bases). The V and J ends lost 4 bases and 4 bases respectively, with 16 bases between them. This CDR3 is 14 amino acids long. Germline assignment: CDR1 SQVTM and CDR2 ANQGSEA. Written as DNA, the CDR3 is TGCAGCGTTGTAACCAGGGGCACCGTCTATGGCTACACCTTC. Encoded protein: CSVVTRGTVYGYTF. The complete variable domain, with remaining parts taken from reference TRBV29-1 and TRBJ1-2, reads SAVISQKPSRDICQRGTSLTIQCQVDSQVTMMFWYRQQPGQSLTLIATANQGSEATYESGFVIDKFPISRPNLTFSTLTVSNMSPEDSSIYLCSVVTRGTVYGYTFGSGTRLTVV.

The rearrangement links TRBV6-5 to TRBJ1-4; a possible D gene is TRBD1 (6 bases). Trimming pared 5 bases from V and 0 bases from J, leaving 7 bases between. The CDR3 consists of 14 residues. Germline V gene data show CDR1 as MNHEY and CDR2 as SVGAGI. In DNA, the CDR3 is TGTGCCAGCAGTAGGACAGCAACTAATGAAAAACTGTTTTTT. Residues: CASSRTATNEKLFF.

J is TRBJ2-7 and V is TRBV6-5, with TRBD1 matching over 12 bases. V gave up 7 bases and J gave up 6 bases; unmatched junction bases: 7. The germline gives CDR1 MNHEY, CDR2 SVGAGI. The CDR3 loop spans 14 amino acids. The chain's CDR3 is CASNRGQGAIEQYF. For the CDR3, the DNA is TGTGCCAGCAATAGGGGACAGGGGGCGATCGAGCAGTACTTC.

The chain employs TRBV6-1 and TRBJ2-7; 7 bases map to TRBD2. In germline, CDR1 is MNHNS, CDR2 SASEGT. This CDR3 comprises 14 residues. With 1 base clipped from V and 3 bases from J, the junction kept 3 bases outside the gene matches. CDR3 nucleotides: TGTGCCAGCAGTGAAGGGGGAGGGATCTACGAGCAGTACTTC. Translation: CASSEGGGIYEQYF.

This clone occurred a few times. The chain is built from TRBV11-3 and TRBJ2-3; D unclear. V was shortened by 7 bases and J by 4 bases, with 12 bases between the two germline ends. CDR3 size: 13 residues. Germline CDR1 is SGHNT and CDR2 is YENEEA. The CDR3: CASNYGWADTQYF. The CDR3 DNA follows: TGTGCCAGCAACTACGGCTGGGCAGATACGCAGTATTTT.

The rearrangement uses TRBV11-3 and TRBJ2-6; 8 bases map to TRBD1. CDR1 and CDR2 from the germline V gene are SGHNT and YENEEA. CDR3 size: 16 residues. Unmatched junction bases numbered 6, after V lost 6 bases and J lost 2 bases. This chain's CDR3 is CASRTGALTGANVLTF. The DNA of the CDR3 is TGTGCCAGCAGGACAGGGGCGCTAACTGGGGCCAACGTCCTGACTTTC. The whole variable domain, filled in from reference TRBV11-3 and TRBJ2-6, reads EAGVVQSPRYKIIEKKQPVAFWCNPISGHNTLYWYLQNLGQGPELLIRYENEEAVDDSQLPKDRFSAERLKGVDSTLKIQPAELGDSAVYLCASRTGALTGANVLTFGAGSRLTVL.

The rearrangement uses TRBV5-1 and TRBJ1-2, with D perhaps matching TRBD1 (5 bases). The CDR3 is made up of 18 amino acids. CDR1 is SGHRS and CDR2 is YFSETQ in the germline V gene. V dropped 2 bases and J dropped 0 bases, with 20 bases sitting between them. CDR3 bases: TGCGCCAGCAGCTTAAGCGTAATAGGGGCGAATCCTAACTATGGCTACACCTTC. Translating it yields CASSLSVIGANPNYGYTF. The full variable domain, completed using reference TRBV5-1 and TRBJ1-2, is KAGVTQTPRYLIKTRGQQVTLSCSPISGHRSVSWYQQTPGQGLQFLFEYFSETQRNKGNFPGRFSGRQFSNSRSEMNVSTLELGDSALYLCASSLSVIGANPNYGYTFGSGTRLTVV.

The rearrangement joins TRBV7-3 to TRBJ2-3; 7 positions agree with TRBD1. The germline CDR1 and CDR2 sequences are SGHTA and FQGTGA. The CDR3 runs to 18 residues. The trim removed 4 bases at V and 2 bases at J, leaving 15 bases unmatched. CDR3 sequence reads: CASSSLRPTGTTTDTQYF. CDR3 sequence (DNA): TGTGCCAGCAGCTCACTCCGACCGACAGGGACAACCACAGATACGCAGTATTTT.

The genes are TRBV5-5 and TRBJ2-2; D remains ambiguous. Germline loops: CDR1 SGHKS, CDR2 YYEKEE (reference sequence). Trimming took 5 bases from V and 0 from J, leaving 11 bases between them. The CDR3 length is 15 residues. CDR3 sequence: CASRSQLPNTGELFF. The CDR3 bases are TGTGCCAGCAGAAGTCAACTTCCGAACACCGGGGAGCTGTTTTTT.

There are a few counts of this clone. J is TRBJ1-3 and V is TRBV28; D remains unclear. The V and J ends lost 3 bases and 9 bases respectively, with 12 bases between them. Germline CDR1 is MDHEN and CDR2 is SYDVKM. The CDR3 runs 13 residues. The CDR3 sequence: CASSLVGGLTIYF. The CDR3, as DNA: TGTGCCAGCAGTTTGGTTGGAGGGCTCACCATATATTTT.

CDR3 DNA: TGTGCCGTCTCCCAGGGGAACACTGAAGCTTTCTTT. Its protein is CAVSQGNTEAFF. The chain combines TRBV10-3 with TRBJ1-1; maybe TRBD1 (5 bases). The CDR3 is 12 amino acids. CDR1 is ENHRY, CDR2 SYGVKD, per germline. V dropped 11 bases and J dropped 1 base, with 11 bases sitting between them.

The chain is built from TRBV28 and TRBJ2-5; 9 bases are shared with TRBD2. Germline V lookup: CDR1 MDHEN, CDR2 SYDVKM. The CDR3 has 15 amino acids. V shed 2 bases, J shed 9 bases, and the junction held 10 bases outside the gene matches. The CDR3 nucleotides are TGTGCCAGCAGTTTAGCTAGCGGGGACCTAGGGTCCCAGTACTTC. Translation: CASSLASGDLGSQYF.

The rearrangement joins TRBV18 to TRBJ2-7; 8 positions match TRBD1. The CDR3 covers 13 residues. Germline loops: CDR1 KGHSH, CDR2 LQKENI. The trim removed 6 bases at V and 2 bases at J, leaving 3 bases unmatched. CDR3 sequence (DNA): TGTGCCAGCTCCTCGACAGGGGCCTACGAGCAGTACTTC. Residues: CASSSTGAYEQYF.

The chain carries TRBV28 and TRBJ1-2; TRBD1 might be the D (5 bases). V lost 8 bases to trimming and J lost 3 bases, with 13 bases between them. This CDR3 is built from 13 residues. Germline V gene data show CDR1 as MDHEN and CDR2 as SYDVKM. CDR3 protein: CASEADRHYGYTF. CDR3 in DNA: TGTGCCAGCGAAGCCGACAGACACTATGGCTACACCTTC.

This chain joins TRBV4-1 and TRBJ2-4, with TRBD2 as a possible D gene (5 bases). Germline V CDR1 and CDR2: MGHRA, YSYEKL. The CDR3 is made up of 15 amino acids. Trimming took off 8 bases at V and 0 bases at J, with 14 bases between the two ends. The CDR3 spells CASGPIGLAKNIQYF. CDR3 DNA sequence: TGCGCCAGCGGTCCGATCGGACTAGCCAAAAACATTCAGTACTTC.

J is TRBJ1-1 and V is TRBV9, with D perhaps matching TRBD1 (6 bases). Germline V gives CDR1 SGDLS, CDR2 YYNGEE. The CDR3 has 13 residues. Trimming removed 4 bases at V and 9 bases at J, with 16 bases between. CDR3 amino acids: CASSPEGDGKAFF. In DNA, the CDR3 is TGTGCCAGCAGCCCTGAGGGGGACGGGAAAGCTTTCTTT.

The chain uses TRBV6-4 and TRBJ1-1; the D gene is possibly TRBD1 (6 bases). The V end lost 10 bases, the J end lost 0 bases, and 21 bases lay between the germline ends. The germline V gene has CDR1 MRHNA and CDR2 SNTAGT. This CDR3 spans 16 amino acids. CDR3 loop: CATPPGTNTMNTEAFF. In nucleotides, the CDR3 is TGTGCCACCCCCCCCGGGACAAACACCATGAACACTGAAGCTTTCTTT.

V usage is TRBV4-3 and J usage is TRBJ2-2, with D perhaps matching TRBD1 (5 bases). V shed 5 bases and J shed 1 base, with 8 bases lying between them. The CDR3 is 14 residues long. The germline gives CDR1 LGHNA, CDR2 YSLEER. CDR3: CASSFTGNTGELFF. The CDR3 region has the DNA TGCGCCAGCAGCTTTACAGGGAACACCGGGGAGCTGTTTTTT.

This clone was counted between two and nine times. The CDR3 protein is CASSPTGSGTQYF. As DNA, the CDR3 is TGTGCCAGCAGCCCGACTGGCTCGGGGACCCAGTACTTC. The chain recombines TRBV3-1 (or the pseudogene TRBV3-2) with TRBJ2-5, with unresolved D. Trimming cost V 4 bases and J 7 bases, with 13 bases left between them. Germline lookup yields CDR1 LGHDT and CDR2 YNNKEL (reference sequence). The CDR3 has 13 amino acids.

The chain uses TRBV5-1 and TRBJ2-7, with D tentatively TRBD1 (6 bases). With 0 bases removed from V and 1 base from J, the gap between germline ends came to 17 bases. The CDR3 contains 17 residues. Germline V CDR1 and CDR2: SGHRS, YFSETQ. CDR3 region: CASSLASTGSISYEQYF. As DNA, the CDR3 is TGCGCCAGCAGCTTGGCTTCAACAGGGTCGATATCCTACGAGCAGTACTTC. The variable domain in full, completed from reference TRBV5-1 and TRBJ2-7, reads KAGVTQTPRYLIKTRGQQVTLSCSPISGHRSVSWYQQTPGQGLQFLFEYFSETQRNKGNFPGRFSGRQFSNSRSEMNVSTLELGDSALYLCASSLASTGSISYEQYFGPGTRLTVT.